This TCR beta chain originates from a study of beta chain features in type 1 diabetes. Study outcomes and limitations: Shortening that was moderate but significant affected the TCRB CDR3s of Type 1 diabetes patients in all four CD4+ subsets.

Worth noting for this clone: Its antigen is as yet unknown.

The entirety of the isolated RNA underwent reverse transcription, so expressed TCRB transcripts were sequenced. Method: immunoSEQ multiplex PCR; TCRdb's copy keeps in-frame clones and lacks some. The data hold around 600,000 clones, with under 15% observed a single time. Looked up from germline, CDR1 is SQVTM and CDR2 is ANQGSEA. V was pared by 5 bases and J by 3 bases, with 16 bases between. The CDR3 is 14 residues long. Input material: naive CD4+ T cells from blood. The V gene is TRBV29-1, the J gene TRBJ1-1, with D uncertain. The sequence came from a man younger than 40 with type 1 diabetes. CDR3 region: CSVTPAVKDTEAFF. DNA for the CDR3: TGCAGCGTTACCCCGGCCGTGAAGGACACTGAAGCTTTCTTT. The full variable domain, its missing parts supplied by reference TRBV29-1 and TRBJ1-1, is SAVISQKPSRDICQRGTSLTIQCQVDSQVTMMFWYRQQPGQSLTLIATANQGSEATYESGFVIDKFPISRPNLTFSTLTVSNMSPEDSSIYLCSVTPAVKDTEAFFGQGTRLTVV.